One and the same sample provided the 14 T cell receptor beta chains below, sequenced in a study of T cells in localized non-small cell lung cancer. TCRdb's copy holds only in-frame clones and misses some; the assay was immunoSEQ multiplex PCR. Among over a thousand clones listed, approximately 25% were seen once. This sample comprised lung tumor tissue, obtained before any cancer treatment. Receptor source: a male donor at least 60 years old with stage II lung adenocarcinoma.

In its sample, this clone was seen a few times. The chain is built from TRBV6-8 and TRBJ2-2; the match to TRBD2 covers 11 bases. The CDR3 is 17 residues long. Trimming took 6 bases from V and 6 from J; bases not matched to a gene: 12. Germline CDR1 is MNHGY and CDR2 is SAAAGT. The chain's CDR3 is CASSHQIAGGRSGELFF. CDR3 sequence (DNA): TGTGCCAGCAGCCACCAGATAGCGGGAGGGCGGTCCGGGGAGCTGTTTTTT.

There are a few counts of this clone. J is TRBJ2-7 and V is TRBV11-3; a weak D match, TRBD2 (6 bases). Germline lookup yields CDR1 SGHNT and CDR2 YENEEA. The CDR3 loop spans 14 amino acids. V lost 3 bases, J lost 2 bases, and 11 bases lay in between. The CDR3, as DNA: TGTGCCAGCAGCTTGGGACTTCCAACCTACGAGCAGTACTTC. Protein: CASSLGLPTYEQYF.

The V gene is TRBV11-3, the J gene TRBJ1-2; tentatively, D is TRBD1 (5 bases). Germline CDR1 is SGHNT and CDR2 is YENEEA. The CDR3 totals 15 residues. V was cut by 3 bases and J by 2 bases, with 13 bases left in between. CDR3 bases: TGTGCCAGCAGCTTGGCGGGGGGAACCAACTATGGCTACACCTTC. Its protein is CASSLAGGTNYGYTF.

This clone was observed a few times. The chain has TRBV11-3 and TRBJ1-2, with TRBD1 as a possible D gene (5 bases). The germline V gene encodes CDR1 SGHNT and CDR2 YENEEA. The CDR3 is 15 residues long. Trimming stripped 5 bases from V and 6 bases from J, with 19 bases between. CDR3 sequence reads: CASSPGQPGGNGYTF. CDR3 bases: TGTGCCAGCAGCCCGGGGCAGCCGGGAGGAAATGGCTACACCTTC.

This CDR3 is CASTNRYTGELFF. CDR3 bases: TGTGCCAGCACCAATCGATACACCGGGGAGCTGTTTTTT. The chain couples TRBV28 to TRBJ2-2; D ambiguous. V gave up 7 bases and J gave up 3 bases, with 9 bases separating them. The CDR3 consists of 13 residues. CDR1 MDHEN and CDR2 SYDVKM come from the germline V gene.

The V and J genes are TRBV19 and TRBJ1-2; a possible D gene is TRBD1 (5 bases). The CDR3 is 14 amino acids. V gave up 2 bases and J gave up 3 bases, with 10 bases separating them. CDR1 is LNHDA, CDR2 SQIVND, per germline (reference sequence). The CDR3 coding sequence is TGTGCCAGTAGTATAATAGGGGCGGACTATGGCTACACCTTC. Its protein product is CASSIIGADYGYTF.

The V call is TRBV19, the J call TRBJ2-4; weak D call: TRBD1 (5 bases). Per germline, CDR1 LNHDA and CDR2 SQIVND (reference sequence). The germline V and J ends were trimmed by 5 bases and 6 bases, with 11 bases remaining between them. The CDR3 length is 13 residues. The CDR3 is CASSPRDSNIQYF. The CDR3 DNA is TGTGCCAGTAGTCCCAGGGATTCAAACATTCAGTACTTC. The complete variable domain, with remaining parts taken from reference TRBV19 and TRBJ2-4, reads DGGITQSPKYLFRKEGQNVTLSCEQNLNHDAMYWYRQDPGQGLRLIYYSQIVNDFQKGDIAEGYSVSREKKESFPLTVTSAQKNPTAFYLCASSPRDSNIQYFGAGTRLSVL.

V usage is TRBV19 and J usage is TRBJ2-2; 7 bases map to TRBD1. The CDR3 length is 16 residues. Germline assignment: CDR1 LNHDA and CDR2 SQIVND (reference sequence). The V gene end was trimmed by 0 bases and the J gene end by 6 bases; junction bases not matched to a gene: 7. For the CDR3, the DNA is TGTGCCAGTAGTATAGAAAGGGGGCGAGGATCCGGGGAGCTGTTTTTT. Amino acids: CASSIERGRGSGELFF. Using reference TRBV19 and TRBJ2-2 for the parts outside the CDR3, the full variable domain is DGGITQSPKYLFRKEGQNVTLSCEQNLNHDAMYWYRQDPGQGLRLIYYSQIVNDFQKGDIAEGYSVSREKKESFPLTVTSAQKNPTAFYLCASSIERGRGSGELFFGEGSRLTVL.

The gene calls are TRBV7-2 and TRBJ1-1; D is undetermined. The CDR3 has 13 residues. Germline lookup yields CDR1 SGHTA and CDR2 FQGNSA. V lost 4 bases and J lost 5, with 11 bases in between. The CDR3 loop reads CASSSQIETEAFF. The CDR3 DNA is TGTGCCAGCAGCTCCCAAATTGAAACTGAAGCTTTCTTT.

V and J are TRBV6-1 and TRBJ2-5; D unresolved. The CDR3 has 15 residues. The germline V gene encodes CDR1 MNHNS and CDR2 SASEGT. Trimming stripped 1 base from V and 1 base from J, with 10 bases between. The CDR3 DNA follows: TGTGCCAGCAGTGAAGGGCTTCAGTCCCAAGAGACCCAGTACTTC. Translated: CASSEGLQSQETQYF.

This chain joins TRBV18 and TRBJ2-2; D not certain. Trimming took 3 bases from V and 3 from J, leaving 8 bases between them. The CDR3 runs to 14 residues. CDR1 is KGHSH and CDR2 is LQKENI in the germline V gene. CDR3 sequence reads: CASSPSGHTGELFF. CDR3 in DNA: TGTGCCAGCTCACCTTCCGGTCACACCGGGGAGCTGTTTTTT.

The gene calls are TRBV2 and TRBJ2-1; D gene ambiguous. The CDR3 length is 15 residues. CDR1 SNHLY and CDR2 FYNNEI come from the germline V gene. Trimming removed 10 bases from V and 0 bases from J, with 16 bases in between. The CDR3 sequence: CAKRTATLSYNEQFF. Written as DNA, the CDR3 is TGTGCCAAACGGACCGCCACCCTCTCCTACAATGAGCAGTTCTTC.

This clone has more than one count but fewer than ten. The CDR3 spells CASSPSGEGYNEQFF. CDR3 coding DNA: TGTGCCAGCAGTCCATCTGGGGAGGGCTACAATGAGCAGTTCTTC. The genes are TRBV28 and TRBJ2-1, with 7 bases matching TRBD2. Germline V gene data show CDR1 as MDHEN and CDR2 as SYDVKM. This CDR3 spans 15 amino acids. Germline trimming cut 5 bases from V and 3 bases from J; bases unmatched to any gene: 7.

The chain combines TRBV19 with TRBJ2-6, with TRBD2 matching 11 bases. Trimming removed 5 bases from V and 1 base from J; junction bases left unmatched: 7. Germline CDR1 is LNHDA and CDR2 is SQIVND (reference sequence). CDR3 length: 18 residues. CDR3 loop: CASSPTSGRTSGANVLTF. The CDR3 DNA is TGTGCCAGTAGTCCTACTAGCGGGAGAACGTCTGGGGCCAACGTCCTGACTTTC.